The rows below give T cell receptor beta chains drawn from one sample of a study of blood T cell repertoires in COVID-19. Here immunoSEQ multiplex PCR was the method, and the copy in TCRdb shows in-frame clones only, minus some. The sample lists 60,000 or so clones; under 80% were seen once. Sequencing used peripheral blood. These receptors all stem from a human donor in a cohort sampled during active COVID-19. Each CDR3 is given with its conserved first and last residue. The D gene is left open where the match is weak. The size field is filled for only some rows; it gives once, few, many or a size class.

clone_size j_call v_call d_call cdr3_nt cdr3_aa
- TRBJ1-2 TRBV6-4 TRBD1 TGTGCCAGCAGTGACTCAGGGGGCCTTGGCTACACCTTC CASSDSGGLGYTF
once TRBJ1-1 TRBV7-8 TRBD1 TGTGCCAGCAGCTTAATGACGGGGACAGGGAACACTGAAGCTTTCTTT CASSLMTGTGNTEAFF
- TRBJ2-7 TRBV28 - TGTGCCAGCAGTTCACCCAGGACTACCAGCTCCTACGAGCAGTACTTC CASSSPRTTSSYEQYF
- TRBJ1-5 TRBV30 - TGTGCCTGGAGTTTAGATGACAATCAGCCCCAGCATTTT CAWSLDDNQPQHF
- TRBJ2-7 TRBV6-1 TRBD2 TGTGCCAGCAGTGAGGGACTAGCATATGAGCAGTACTTC CASSEGLAYEQYF
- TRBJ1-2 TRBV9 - TGTGCCAGCAGCGGACGGGAGGGCTACACCTTC CASSGREGYTF
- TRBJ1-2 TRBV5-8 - TGTGCCAGCAGCTTGACAGGGAAGTATGGCTACACCTTC CASSLTGKYGYTF
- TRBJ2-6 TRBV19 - TGTGCCAGTAGTATAGTCGAGCTTGGGGCCAACGTCCTGACTTTC CASSIVELGANVLTF
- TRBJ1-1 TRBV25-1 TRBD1 TGTGCCAGCAGTGACCCAGGGGGCGCGAACACTGAAGCTTTCTTT CASSDPGGANTEAFF
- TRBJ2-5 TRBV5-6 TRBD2 TGTGCCAGCAGCTTGAAGGGGACTAGCGGGAGTTGGGAGACCCAGTACTTC CASSLKGTSGSWETQYF
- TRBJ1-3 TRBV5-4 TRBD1 TGTGCCAGCAGCTGGGGGACAGGGCGAACCTCTGGAAACACCATATATTTT CASSWGTGRTSGNTIYF
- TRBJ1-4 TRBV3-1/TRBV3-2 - TGTGCCAGCAGCCATAGCGGGTCTAATGAAAAACTGTTTTTT CASSHSGSNEKLFF
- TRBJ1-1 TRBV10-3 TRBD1 TGTGCCATCAGCGAAGCACAGGGGAAGGAGAACACTGAAGCTTTCTTT CAISEAQGKENTEAFF
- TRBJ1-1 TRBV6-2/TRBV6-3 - TGTGCCAGCAGTTACCGCGGCCCGCAGCCAGCTTTCTTT CASSYRGPQPAFF
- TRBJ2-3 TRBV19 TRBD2 TGTGCCAGTAAGGGGCCTAGCGGTACAGATACGCAGTATTTT CASKGPSGTDTQYF
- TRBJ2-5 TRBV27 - TGTGCCAGCAGAACAGGGTTTGGGACCCAGTACTTC CASRTGFGTQYF
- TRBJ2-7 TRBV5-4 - TGTGCCAGCAGCCAAGACAGGTCCCTAAGAGAGCAGTACTTC CASSQDRSLREQYF
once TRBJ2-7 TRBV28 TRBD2 TGTGCCAGCAGTATCGTGACTAGCGGGAGCGGTGAGCAGTACTTC CASSIVTSGSGEQYF
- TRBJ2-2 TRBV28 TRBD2 TGTGCCAGCAGTTCGCCCGGGACTAGCGGGAGTGGCGGGGAGCTGTTTTTT CASSSPGTSGSGGELFF
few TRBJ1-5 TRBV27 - TGTGCCAGCAGTCCCGACAGGATTAGCAATCAGCCCCAGCATTTT CASSPDRISNQPQHF
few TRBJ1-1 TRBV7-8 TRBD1 TGTGCCAGCAGCTTAGACAGGGGGGCAATGAACACTGAAGCTTTCTTT CASSLDRGAMNTEAFF
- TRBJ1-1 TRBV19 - TGTGCCAGTAGTCCAACGGCGACATTAGAACGGACTGAAGCTTTCTTT CASSPTATLERTEAFF